The 3 T cell receptor beta chains listed next were all sequenced from one sample in a study of CD8 T cells in Susac syndrome. RNA amounts of roughly 0.5 to 1 ug underwent reverse transcription with random hexamers. MiXCR, applied by TCRdb to the immunoSEQ multiplex PCR reads, yields one record per CDR3 protein. The table shows 250,000 to 300,000 distinct CDR3 sequences, with 89% occurring only once. Source material: CD8+ T cells from PBMCs. These TCRs come from a human donor with multiple sclerosis.

The genes are TRBV7-9 and TRBJ2-5; D unclear. From germline, CDR1 is SEHNR and CDR2 FQNEAQ (reference sequence). Deletions cut 6 bases from V and 3 bases from J, with 23 bases between. The CDR3 length is 17 residues. The CDR3 sequence is CASSPPGSRTLEETQYF. CDR3 nucleotides: TGTGCCAGCAGTCCACCCGGGTCGAGGACCCTTGAAGAGACCCAGTACTTC.

The chain uses TRBV13 and TRBJ1-4; no firm D call. Deletions cut 0 bases from V and 8 bases from J, with 10 bases between. The CDR3 is 14 amino acids. The germline gives CDR1 PRHDT, CDR2 FYEKMQ (reference sequence). This CDR3 is CASSLGVGGEKLFF. The CDR3 nucleotides read TGTGCCAGCAGCTTAGGTGTGGGAGGAGAAAAACTGTTTTTT.

The CDR3 DNA reads as TGCGCCAGCAGCCAACAACCGAGGGGCGATACGCAGTATTTT. Translated: CASSQQPRGDTQYF. V and J are TRBV4-3 and TRBJ2-3; D possibly uses TRBD1 or TRBD2 (5 bases each). V lost 2 bases and J lost 6, with 12 bases in between. Germline V gene sequence: CDR1 LGHNA, CDR2 YSLEER. This CDR3 spans 14 amino acids.